These 2 T cell receptor beta chains came from one sample sequenced in a study of shared T cell receptors in the human thymus. The repertoire was sequenced with immunoSEQ multiplex PCR; TCRdb's copy has only in-frame clones and lacks some. The table lists 700,000 or so clones, 80% to 90% of them singletons. This sample also appeared in a second study, on human thymus T cells.

Sample: thymocytes. The receptor set was obtained from a girl under three years old with a congenital heart defect.

This rearrangement joins TRBV4-2 to TRBJ2-7, with D perhaps TRBD2 (5 bases). In germline, CDR1 is LGHNA, CDR2 YNFKEQ. The CDR3 length is 15 residues. V lost 3 bases and J 0 bases, leaving 12 bases between the germline ends. The CDR3 here is CASSHPGESSYEQYF. In DNA, the CDR3 is TGTGCCAGCAGCCATCCCGGGGAAAGCTCCTACGAGCAGTACTTC.

This chain uses TRBV19 with TRBJ2-6; D gene unclear. V shed 5 bases and J shed 0 bases, with 11 bases lying between them. In germline, CDR1 is LNHDA, CDR2 SQIVND (reference sequence). The CDR3 has 16 residues. The CDR3 loop reads CASSFQALSGANVLTF. DNA for the CDR3: TGTGCCAGTAGTTTCCAGGCTCTCTCTGGGGCCAACGTCCTGACTTTC.